This T cell receptor (beta chain) was recovered during a study of brain metastases from non-small cell lung cancer. Overall study results and limits: Paired brain metastases and primary tumors largely shared TCR repertoires. Expanded T-cell clones appeared in around 68% of brain metastases over primaries. T-cell infiltration was lower in brain metastases than primaries (P < 0.001).

From germline, CDR1 is MNHNS and CDR2 SASEGT. The ends lost 3 bases at V and 11 bases at J; junction bases unmatched: 6. This CDR3 comprises 12 residues. Sequencing used immunoSEQ multiplex PCR; TCRdb keeps in-frame clones, though not all of them. The table has approximately 6,100 clones, approximately 78% seen once; the top ten hold 6% to 8%. Of note for this clone: What it binds is unknown.

The chain employs TRBV6-1 and TRBJ2-7, with 8 bases that match TRBD1. The sample was primary lung tumor tissue. This sequence originates from a donor at least 40 years old with non-small cell lung cancer. The CDR3, as DNA: TGTGCCAGCAGTGATTCCGACAGGGGCAAGTACTTC. This codes for CASSDSDRGKYF.